The entry below gives a single T cell receptor beta chain sequence along with its context. Its target is unknown. During its preparation, the TCRbeta library received unique molecular identifiers. TCRdb re-called the PCR reads with MiXCR, one entry per CDR3 protein. The data show about 90,000 distinct CDR3 sequences, roughly a sixth seen once. This specimen comes from a study of T-cell reconstitution after alpha-beta-depleted transplantation in children. Points from the study as a whole: Newly made T cells mostly supplied T-cell counts and diversity one year after transplant. Surviving recipient T cells and thymic progenitors accounted for the high day-60 TCRbeta diversity observed in some patients. Several hundred expanded graft clones reportedly supplied alpha-beta T cells about two months after transplant.

Germline values: CDR1 MNHNS, CDR2 SASEGT. Trimming cost V 6 bases and J 4 bases, with 25 bases left between them. There are 18 residues in the CDR3. The sequencing here drew on PBMCs, mostly from graft donor cells, taken 180 days after TCRalphabeta/CD19-depleted stem cell transplant. The chain couples TRBV6-1 to TRBJ2-1; TRBD2 might be the D (5 bases). The receptor was derived from a male patient under 10 years old who had a stem cell transplant for acute lymphoblastic leukemia, so the T cells may come from the graft donor. CDR3 amino acids: CASSNPLTRRTGYNEQFF. The CDR3 DNA sequence: TGTGCCAGCAGCAATCCCCTTACCCGGAGAACGGGGTACAATGAGCAGTTCTTC.